Presented here are 26 T cell receptor beta chains from one specimen sequenced in a study of shared T cell receptors in the human thymus. The assay was immunoSEQ multiplex PCR, and TCRdb's table has in-frame clones only and misses some. The sample carries about 380,000 clones, 95% recorded once. Material for sequencing was thymocytes. The receptors originated from a human donor.

This chain links TRBV10-3 with TRBJ1-2; 8 positions match TRBD1. V shed 4 bases and J 6 bases; nucleotides not matched to a gene: 10. Germline loops: CDR1 ENHRY, CDR2 SYGVKD. The CDR3 sequence is 15 residues long. CDR3 nucleotides: TGTGCCATCAGTGGAAAACAGGGGGGGGAGGATGGCTACACCTTC. This translates into CAISGKQGGEDGYTF.

The V and J genes are TRBV18 and TRBJ1-2; 7 bases match TRBD1. J was trimmed by 6 bases and V by 10 bases; bases with no gene match: 5. Looked up from germline, CDR1 is KGHSH and CDR2 is LQKENI. The CDR3 consists of 11 residues. CDR3 sequence (DNA): TGTGCCAAAGACAGGGAAGATGGCTACACCTTC. Translating it yields CAKDREDGYTF.

The chain recombines TRBV7-2 with TRBJ2-1; D may match TRBD1 or TRBD2 (5 bases each). The ends were cut back, 0 bases at V and 4 bases at J, with 13 bases in the middle. The CDR3 is 16 residues long. Germline V lookup: CDR1 SGHTA, CDR2 FQGNSA. The CDR3 DNA is TGTGCCAGCAGCTTAGCGGGGGACCACGGTTACAATGAGCAGTTCTTC. This sequence encodes CASSLAGDHGYNEQFF. Variable domain in full (rest from reference TRBV7-2 and TRBJ2-1): GAGVSQSPSNKVTEKGKDVELRCDPISGHTALYWYRQSLGQGLEFLIYFQGNSAPDKSGLPSDRFSAERTGGSVSTLTIQRTQQEDSAVYLCASSLAGDHGYNEQFFGPGTRLTVL.

This clone came up once. CDR3 sequence: CASSLVTSPPSGANVLTF. CDR3 coding DNA: TGTGCCAGCAGCTTAGTAACTAGCCCACCCTCTGGGGCCAACGTCCTGACTTTC. This chain joins TRBV7-6 and TRBJ2-6; D perhaps matches TRBD2 (6 bases). The CDR3 is 18 amino acids. In germline, CDR1 is SGHVS, CDR2 FNYEAQ. V dropped 1 base and J dropped 0 bases, with 13 bases sitting between them.

About this clone itself: Different DNA sequences within this sample yield the same CDR3. This chain connects TRBV5-1 to TRBJ2-3; no firm D call. This CDR3 has 14 amino acids. CDR1 is SGHRS, CDR2 YFSETQ, per germline. The V end lost 1 base, the J end lost 1 base, and 7 bases lay between the germline ends. CDR3 nucleotides: TGCGCCAGCAGCTTGCTGGCAGGCACAGATACGCAGTATTTT. Protein sequence: CASSLLAGTDTQYF.

This clone turned up a few times. The rearrangement uses TRBV27 and TRBJ1-5; D is undetermined. The CDR3 has 13 amino acids. The germline V gene encodes CDR1 MNHEY and CDR2 SMNVEV (reference sequence). V shed 6 bases and J shed 1 base, with 7 bases lying between them. The CDR3 nucleotides read TGTGCCAGCAGGTATCAAAGCAATCAGCCCCAGCATTTT. Protein: CASRYQSNQPQHF.

J is TRBJ1-5 and V is TRBV19; 8 bases fit TRBD1. This CDR3 is built from 18 residues. Germline trimming cut 3 bases from V and 0 bases from J; bases unmatched to any gene: 10. Germline V gene sequence: CDR1 LNHDA, CDR2 SQIVND (reference sequence). In DNA form, the CDR3 reads TGTGCCAGTAGTATCAGGACAGGGAGGTCGGATAGCAATCAGCCCCAGCATTTT. Amino acids: CASSIRTGRSDSNQPQHF.

This clone was recorded only once. The chain links TRBV27 to TRBJ1-5, with D maybe TRBD1 (5 bases). The CDR3 covers 16 residues. Trimming took 6 bases from V and 7 from J, leaving 22 bases between them. The germline CDR1 and CDR2 sequences are MNHEY and SMNVEV (reference sequence). CDR3 coding DNA: TGTGCCAGCAGGGACACTGGGGGTAATCTCAACCAGCCCCAGCATTTT. Amino acid sequence: CASRDTGGNLNQPQHF.

With respect to this clone: Other DNA sequences within the sample encode an identical CDR3. This chain uses TRBV20-1 with TRBJ2-7, with a tentative D call TRBD1 (6 bases). Germline lookup yields CDR1 DFQATT and CDR2 SNEGSKA (reference sequence). This CDR3 has 11 amino acids. The V end lost 5 bases, the J end lost 5 bases, and 10 bases lay between the germline ends. CDR3 protein: CSAPQGHEQYF. The CDR3 DNA reads as TGCAGTGCTCCACAGGGCCACGAGCAGTACTTC.

As DNA, the CDR3 is TGTGCCAGCAGGGAGGTACGGAGTGAAGCTTTCTTT. It codes for CASREVRSEAFF. J is TRBJ1-1 and V is TRBV2, with D unclear. This CDR3 region has 12 residues. In germline, CDR1 is SNHLY, CDR2 FYNNEI. V was cut by 6 bases and J by 7 bases, with 12 bases left in between.

The chain carries TRBV6-1 and TRBJ1-5, with 9 bases fitting TRBD1. Germline CDR1 reads MNHNS; CDR2 reads SASEGT. After removal of 4 bases from V and 0 bases from J, the junction contained 13 bases not matched to a gene. This CDR3 has 19 residues. CDR3 in amino acids: CASSGRDRVGSHSNQPQHF. CDR3 sequence (DNA): TGTGCCAGCAGTGGCCGGGACAGGGTGGGGTCACATAGCAATCAGCCCCAGCATTTT.

This chain uses TRBV30 with TRBJ2-7; TRBD2 is a possible D gene (5 bases). There are 11 residues in the CDR3. Germline V CDR1 and CDR2: GTSNPN, SVGIG (reference sequence). The germline V and J ends were trimmed by 5 bases and 4 bases, with 9 bases remaining between them. The CDR3 here is CAWSPGYEQYF. The CDR3, as DNA: TGTGCCTGGTCCCCGGGGTACGAGCAGTACTTC.

The V gene is TRBV7-3, the J gene TRBJ2-6; D ambiguous. Trimming shortened V by 1 base and J by 1 base, and 8 bases separated the two germline ends. Germline assignment: CDR1 SGHTA and CDR2 FQGTGA. CDR3 length: 16 amino acids. The DNA of the CDR3 is TGTGCCAGCAGCTTAATCGGCAGGTCTGGGGCCAACGTCCTGACTTTC. Protein sequence: CASSLIGRSGANVLTF.

The V gene is TRBV6-4, the J gene TRBJ2-2; TRBD2 aligns across 10 bases. V dropped 2 bases and J dropped 6; count of bases not matched to a gene: 0. In germline, CDR1 is MRHNA, CDR2 SNTAGT. The CDR3 is made up of 14 amino acids. CDR3 protein: CASSDLAGAGELFF. The CDR3 coding sequence is TGTGCCAGCAGTGACCTAGCGGGAGCCGGGGAGCTGTTTTTT.

The chain carries TRBV11-2 and TRBJ2-7; 8 bases map to TRBD1. Trimming removed 1 base from V and 4 bases from J; junction bases left unmatched: 6. The CDR3 length is 15 residues. Germline loops: CDR1 SGHAT, CDR2 FQNNGV. CDR3 sequence (DNA): TGTGCCAGCAGCTTAGGACAGGGGACCACGTACGAGCAGTACTTC. Protein product: CASSLGQGTTYEQYF.

This chain joins TRBV6-1 and TRBJ1-5; 8 bases map to TRBD1. Trimming at V came to 5 bases and at J to 0 bases, leaving 3 bases not matched to a gene. Germline lookup yields CDR1 MNHNS and CDR2 SASEGT. The CDR3 has 15 amino acids. This chain's CDR3 is CASSPDRDSNQPQHF. Written as DNA, the CDR3 is TGTGCCAGCAGTCCGGACAGGGATAGCAATCAGCCCCAGCATTTT.

The count of this clone is one. The V gene is TRBV20-1, the J gene TRBJ1-2, with unresolved D. Germline CDR1 DFQATT, CDR2 SNEGSKA (reference sequence). CDR3 length: 11 residues. CDR3 sequence reads: CRLKPDYGYTF. The CDR3 nucleotides are TGCAGGCTGAAACCAGATTATGGCTACACCTTC.

This chain uses TRBV19 with TRBJ1-1; D is uncertain. V shed 3 bases and J shed 1 base, with 9 bases lying between them. From germline, CDR1 is LNHDA and CDR2 SQIVND (reference sequence). This CDR3 is 14 amino acids long. CDR3 bases: TGTGCCAGTAGTATCCACGGTTGGAACACTGAAGCTTTCTTT. Protein sequence: CASSIHGWNTEAFF.

The V call is TRBV5-6, the J call TRBJ2-7; 8 bases match TRBD2. CDR3 length: 14 residues. Per germline, CDR1 SGHDT and CDR2 YYEEEE. V gave up 6 bases and J gave up 5 bases; unmatched junction bases: 10. The CDR3 sequence is CASTPGQRENEQYF. In DNA form, the CDR3 reads TGTGCCAGCACCCCAGGCCAGCGGGAGAACGAGCAGTACTTC. Based on the CDR3 plus reference TRBV5-6 and TRBJ2-7, the full variable domain is DAGVTQSPTHLIKTRGQQVTLRCSPKSGHDTVSWYQQALGQGPQFIFQYYEEEERQRGNFPDRFSGHQFPNYSSELNVNALLLGDSALYLCASTPGQRENEQYFGPGTRLTVT.

This clone was recorded only once. The chain joins TRBV10-1 to TRBJ2-7; 7 nucleotides match TRBD1. V dropped 6 bases and J dropped 5; count of bases not matched to a gene: 10. This CDR3 spans 14 amino acids. CDR1 and CDR2 from the germline V gene are WNHNN and SYGVQD (reference sequence). CDR3 DNA: TGCGCCAGCAGCCCGACAGGGTATATCGACGAGCAGTACTTC. It specifies CASSPTGYIDEQYF.

V is TRBV5-4 and J is TRBJ2-1; 14 positions match TRBD2. Germline V gene lookup returns CDR1 SGHNT and CDR2 YYREEE (reference sequence). This CDR3 has 15 residues. After removal of 4 bases from V and 10 bases from J, the junction contained 7 bases not matched to a gene. Here the CDR3 reads CASSPGLAGENEQFF. DNA of the CDR3: TGTGCCAGCAGCCCGGGACTAGCGGGAGAAAACGAGCAGTTCTTC.

This clone was observed a handful of times. The rearrangement uses TRBV28 and TRBJ2-2; TRBD1 agrees at 8 bases. The CDR3 sequence is 16 residues long. Trimming cost V 6 bases and J 4 bases; bases outside gene matches: 10. CDR1 and CDR2 from the germline V gene are MDHEN and SYDVKM. The CDR3 bases are TGTGCCAGCAGAGGAATCAGGGGGCTGTGCACCGGGGAGCTGTTTTTT. It encodes CASRGIRGLCTGELFF.

This sequence joins TRBV9 and TRBJ2-7; 11 bases fit TRBD1. The CDR3 has 16 residues. The germline V gene has CDR1 SGDLS and CDR2 YYNGEE. The V gene end was trimmed by 3 bases and the J gene end by 1 base; junction bases not matched to a gene: 6. CDR3 bases: TGTGCCAGCAGCGCGCGCCGGGACAGGGGGTCCTACGAGCAGTACTTC. Translated: CASSARRDRGSYEQYF.

The chain carries TRBV28 and TRBJ1-5, with 7 nucleotides matching TRBD1. The CDR3 consists of 20 residues. Germline V CDR1 and CDR2: MDHEN, SYDVKM. V lost 5 bases to trimming and J lost 5 bases; unmatched junction nucleotides: 24. CDR3 region: CASSKRYRGPLQAHDQPQHF. Written as DNA, the CDR3 is TGTGCCAGCAGTAAAAGGTACAGGGGACCCCTCCAAGCGCACGATCAGCCCCAGCATTTT.

The rearrangement joins TRBV27 to TRBJ2-3, with 7 bases lining up with TRBD2. Germline trimming cut 5 bases from V and 1 base from J; bases unmatched to any gene: 6. This CDR3 is built from 15 residues. From germline, CDR1 is MNHEY and CDR2 SMNVEV (reference sequence). CDR3 sequence (DNA): TGTGCCAGCAGTATTCTAAGCGGGGGCACAGATACGCAGTATTTT. Protein product: CASSILSGGTDTQYF.

CDR3 sequence reads: CASSERRDRGPEQYF. DNA of the CDR3: TGTGCCAGCAGTGAACGACGGGACAGGGGACCCGAGCAGTACTTC. This sequence joins TRBV6-1 and TRBJ2-7, with 10 bases fitting TRBD1. Trimming took 2 bases from V and 6 from J; bases not matched to a gene: 7. CDR1 MNHNS and CDR2 SASEGT come from the germline V gene. CDR3 length equals 15 residues.